This T cell receptor beta chain was documented in a study of neurological immune-mediated disorders. This CDR3 is built from 13 residues. The ends were cut back, 5 bases at V and 1 base at J, with 8 bases in the middle. CDR1 and CDR2 from the germline V gene are SGHTA and FQGTGA. This clonotype showed up many times. A single record per CDR3 protein comes from TCRdb applying MiXCR to the 5' RACE reads. The sample holds 50,000 to 55,000 distinct CDR3 sequences, over 3.5% seen once. The clonotype comes from a man in his 60s with multiple sclerosis. The sample consisted of PBMCs. The gene calls are TRBV7-3 and TRBJ1-1; D is uncertain. CDR3 in DNA: TGTGCCAGCAGCACCGACGGGAACACTGAAGCTTTCTTT. It specifies CASSTDGNTEAFF.